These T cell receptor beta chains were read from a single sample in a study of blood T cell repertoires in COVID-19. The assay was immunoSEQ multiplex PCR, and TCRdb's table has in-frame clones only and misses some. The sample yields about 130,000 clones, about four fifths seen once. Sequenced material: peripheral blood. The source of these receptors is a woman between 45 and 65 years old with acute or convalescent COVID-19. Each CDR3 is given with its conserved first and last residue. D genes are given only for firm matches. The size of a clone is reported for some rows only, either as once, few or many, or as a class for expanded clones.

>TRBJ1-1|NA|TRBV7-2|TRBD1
TGTGCCAGCAGCCACATTACAGGGGGCGGCACTGAAGCTTTCTTT
CASSHITGGGTEAFF
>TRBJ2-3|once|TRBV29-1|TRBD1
TGCAGCGTTGGGCCTGACAGGGCCCCTTTGCCAGATACGCAGTATTTT
CSVGPDRAPLPDTQYF
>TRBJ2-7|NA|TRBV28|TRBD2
TGTGCCAGCAGTTTATTCCCAGGTAGCGGGGAGAACTACGAGCAGTACTTC
CASSLFPGSGENYEQYF
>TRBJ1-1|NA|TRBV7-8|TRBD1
TGTGCCAGCAGCCAAGGGACAGAGAACACTGAAGCTTTCTTT
CASSQGTENTEAFF
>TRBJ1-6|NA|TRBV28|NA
TGTGCCAGCACGGGTACCTATAATTCACCCCTCCACTTT
CASTGTYNSPLHF
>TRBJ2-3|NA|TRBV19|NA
TGTGCCAGTAGTCCCCCGGACAGAGATACGCAGTATTTT
CASSPPDRDTQYF
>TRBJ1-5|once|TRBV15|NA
TGTGCCACCAGCAGAGACAGGGGTGGTGGCAATCAGCCCCAGCATTTT
CATSRDRGGGNQPQHF
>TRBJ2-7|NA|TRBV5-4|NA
TGTGCCAGCAGCTTAGGGGCAGGCACAAGCTCCTACGAGCAGTACTTC
CASSLGAGTSSYEQYF
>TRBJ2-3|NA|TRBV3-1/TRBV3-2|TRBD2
TGTGCCAGCAGCCAAGATTTAACTAGCGGGGGGCACACAGATACGCAGTATTTT
CASSQDLTSGGHTDTQYF
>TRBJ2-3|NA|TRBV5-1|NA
TGCGCCAGCAGCCCCCGGCCCGGGGACACAGATACGCAGTATTTT
CASSPRPGDTDTQYF
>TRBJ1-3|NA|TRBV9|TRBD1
TGTGCCAGCAGCGAGTCAGGGGGCTCTGGAAACACCATATATTTT
CASSESGGSGNTIYF
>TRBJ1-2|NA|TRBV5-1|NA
TGCGCCAGCGCGACCGGGGGGTCGGGCTACACCTTC
CASATGGSGYTF
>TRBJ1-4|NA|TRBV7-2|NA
TGTGCCAGCAGCTTAGATGTCAGTCGAACTGAAAAACTGTTTTTT
CASSLDVSRTEKLFF
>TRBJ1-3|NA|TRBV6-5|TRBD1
TGTGCCAGCAGTTACAGCCAGGGGGCGGCTGGAAACACCATATATTTT
CASSYSQGAAGNTIYF
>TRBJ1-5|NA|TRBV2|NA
TGTGCCAGCAGAGACCAGGGCGGGAGGAATCAGCCCCAGCATTTT
CASRDQGGRNQPQHF
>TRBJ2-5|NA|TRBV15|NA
TGTGCCACCAGCGCCGAGGGAGAGACCCAGTACTTC
CATSAEGETQYF
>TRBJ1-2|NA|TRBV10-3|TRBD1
TGTGCCATCAGTGAGTCGGGACAGGGAGACTATGGCTACACCTTC
CAISESGQGDYGYTF
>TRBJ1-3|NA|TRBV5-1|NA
TGCGCCAGCAGCTTAGCTGGGCTGAACATCTCTGGAAACACCATATATTTT
CASSLAGLNISGNTIYF
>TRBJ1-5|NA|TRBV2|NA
TGTGCCAGCAGCGCTGAAAAGGGGCAGCAGCCCCAGCATTTT
CASSAEKGQQPQHF
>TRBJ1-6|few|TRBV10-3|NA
TGTGCCATCAGTGAGTCTGAGAATTCACCCCTCCACTTT
CAISESENSPLHF
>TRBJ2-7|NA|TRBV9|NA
TGTGCCAGCAGCGTAGGCACAGGCGAGCAGTACTTC
CASSVGTGEQYF
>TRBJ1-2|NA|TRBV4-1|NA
TGCGCCAGCAGCCAAGAATTAGGACACGACTATGGCTACACCTTC
CASSQELGHDYGYTF
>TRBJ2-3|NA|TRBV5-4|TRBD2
TGTGCCAGCACCTCCCCGGCGGGGGGCCTAACAGATACGCAGTATTTT
CASTSPAGGLTDTQYF
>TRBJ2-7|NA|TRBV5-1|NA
TGCGCCAGCAGACCCGGGACTGCCGGCCAACAGTACTTC
CASRPGTAGQQYF
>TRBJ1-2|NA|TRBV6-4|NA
TGTGCCAGCAGACCCACCGACAGTAGCGGTGGCTACACCTTC
CASRPTDSSGGYTF
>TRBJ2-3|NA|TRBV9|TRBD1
TGTGCCAGCAGCCTTCGGCAGGGGGCTACAGATACGCAGTATTTT
CASSLRQGATDTQYF
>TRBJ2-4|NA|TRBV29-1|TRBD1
TGCAGCGTTCGTTGGGGACAGGGCACAAACATTCAGTACTTC
CSVRWGQGTNIQYF
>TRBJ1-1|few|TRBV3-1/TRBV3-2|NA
TGTGCCAGCAGCCAAGGGCCAGGGTTTGTGAACACTGAAGCTTTCTTT
CASSQGPGFVNTEAFF
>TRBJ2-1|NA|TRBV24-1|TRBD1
TGTGCCACCAGTGGGGACAGACAGAACTCCTACAATGAGCAGTTCTTC
CATSGDRQNSYNEQFF
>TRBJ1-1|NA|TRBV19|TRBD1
TGTGCCAGTAGTATCCGGGACAGGGGTACGGTCACTGAAGCTTTCTTT
CASSIRDRGTVTEAFF
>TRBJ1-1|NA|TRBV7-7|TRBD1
TGTGCCAGCAGCTTTCGTCCCAGACAGGGGAACACTGAAGCTTTCTTT
CASSFRPRQGNTEAFF
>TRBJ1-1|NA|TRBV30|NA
TGTGCCTGGAGATTAGGACAGTTGAACACTGAAGCTTTCTTT
CAWRLGQLNTEAFF
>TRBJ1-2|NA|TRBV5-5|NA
TGTGCCAGCAGCTTGGGGGGGCCGAGCGGATATGGCTACACCTTC
CASSLGGPSGYGYTF
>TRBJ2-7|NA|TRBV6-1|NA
TGTGCCAGCAGTGAATGGGGGCAGGAAGACGACGAGCAGTACTTC
CASSEWGQEDDEQYF
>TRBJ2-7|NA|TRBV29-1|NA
TGCAGCGTTACGTCGTCCGGGTTATACGAGCAGTACTTC
CSVTSSGLYEQYF
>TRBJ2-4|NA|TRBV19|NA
TGTGCCAGTAGTAATACTGCCAAAAACATTCAGTACTTC
CASSNTAKNIQYF
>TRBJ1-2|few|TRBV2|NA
TGTGCCAGCAGGGCAAACGTTAACTATGGCTACACCTTC
CASRANVNYGYTF
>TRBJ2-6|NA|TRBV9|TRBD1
TGTGCCAGCAGCGTCCGGGACAGGGTTTTATTAGGCTCTGGGGCCAACGTCCTGACTTTC
CASSVRDRVLLGSGANVLTF
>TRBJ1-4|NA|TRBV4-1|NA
TGCGCCAGCAGCCAAGAGGTGTCGGCTAATGAAAAACTGTTTTTT
CASSQEVSANEKLFF
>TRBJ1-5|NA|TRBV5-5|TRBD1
TGTGCCAGCAGCAAGATACGGGACAGGCAAGTACCCCAGCATTTT
CASSKIRDRQVPQHF
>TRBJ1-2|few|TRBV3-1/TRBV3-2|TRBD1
TGTGCCAGCAGCTTCGACAGGGGGCTAGGTGGCTACACCTTC
CASSFDRGLGGYTF
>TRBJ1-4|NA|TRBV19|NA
TGTGCCAGTAGTCCTCGGGGGGCTGTAGGTGAAAAACTGTTTTTT
CASSPRGAVGEKLFF
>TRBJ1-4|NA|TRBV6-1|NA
TGTGCCAGCAGTGAAGCAAGTAGAGAAAAACTGTTTTTT
CASSEASREKLFF
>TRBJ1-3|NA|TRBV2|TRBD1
TGTGCCAGCTTACCGGAGGGACAGCCTGGAAACACCATATATTTT
CASLPEGQPGNTIYF
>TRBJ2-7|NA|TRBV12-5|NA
TGTGCTAGTGGTTTGGTACTGAAGGGACTGCCGAGCTCCTACGAGCAGTACTTC
CASGLVLKGLPSSYEQYF
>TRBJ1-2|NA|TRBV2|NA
TGTGCCAGCAGTGACGGTGCAGACAAAAACTATGGCTACACCTTC
CASSDGADKNYGYTF
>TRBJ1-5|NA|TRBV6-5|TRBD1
TGTGCCAGCAAACCCGACAGGGAAGGACAGCCCCAGCATTTT
CASKPDREGQPQHF
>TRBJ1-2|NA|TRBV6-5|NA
TGTGCCAGCACTCTCGACAGGAACTATGGCTACACCTTC
CASTLDRNYGYTF
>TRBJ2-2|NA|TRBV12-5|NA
TGTGCTACTTCCACAGGGTTAAACACCGGGGAGCTGTTTTTT
CATSTGLNTGELFF
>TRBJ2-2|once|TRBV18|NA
TGTGCCAGCTCACCCGCGCAGGGGAACACCGGGGAGCTGTTTTTT
CASSPAQGNTGELFF
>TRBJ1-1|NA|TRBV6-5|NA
TGTGCCAGCACCTCGGGGGTGGGTGAAGCTTTCTTT
CASTSGVGEAFF
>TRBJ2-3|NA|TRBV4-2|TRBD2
TGTGCCAGCAGCCAAGATCCTCCTAGCGGGGGCACAGATACGCAGTATTTT
CASSQDPPSGGTDTQYF
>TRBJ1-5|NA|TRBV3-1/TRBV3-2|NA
TGTGCCAGCAGCCAAAGGACAGCCCATCAGCCCCAGCATTTT
CASSQRTAHQPQHF
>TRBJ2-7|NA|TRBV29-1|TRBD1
TGCAGCGTTGACGGGACAGGGCCCTACGAGCAGTACTTC
CSVDGTGPYEQYF